Below, 21 T cell receptor beta chains from the same sample are listed, as sequenced in a study of sequential checkpoint blockade in melanoma. The treatment was: randomized to nivolumab then ipilimumab (arm A) or the reverse (arm B). Only in-frame clones appear in the TCRdb table, and some are missing; sequencing was by immunoSEQ multiplex PCR. This table has tens of thousands of clones, under 35% appearing once. Source: tumor tissue (inferred from file names), taken from a patient given nivolumab and ipilimumab in sequence. The receptors here all came from a human donor with melanoma.

This sequence joins TRBV6-8 and TRBJ1-1; TRBD1 aligns across 8 bases. This CDR3 comprises 15 residues. CDR1 and CDR2 from the germline V gene are MNHGY and SAAAGT. V lost 6 bases, J lost 3 bases, and 9 bases stayed unmatched. CDR3 sequence: CASRDRDTSYTEAFF. DNA for the CDR3: TGTGCCAGCAGGGACAGGGACACTTCTTACACTGAAGCTTTCTTT.

In its sample, this clone was seen a few times. This chain connects TRBV9 to TRBJ2-1; 8 positions agree with TRBD1. Germline values: CDR1 SGDLS, CDR2 YYNGEE. J gave up 1 base and V 0 bases, and 6 bases lay outside the gene matches. The CDR3 sequence is 17 residues long. The chain's CDR3 is CASSVVGTGGSYNEQFF. The CDR3 coding sequence is TGTGCCAGCAGCGTAGTAGGTACAGGGGGATCCTACAATGAGCAGTTCTTC.

The rearrangement uses TRBV10-1 and TRBJ2-2; D is perhaps TRBD2 (5 bases). Per germline, CDR1 WNHNN and CDR2 SYGVQD (reference sequence). The CDR3 loop spans 13 amino acids. Trimming removed 3 bases from V and 7 bases from J, with 9 bases in between. The CDR3 region is CASSEEGVGELFF. CDR3 bases: TGCGCCAGCAGTGAAGAGGGTGTCGGGGAGCTGTTTTTT.

This clone was recorded a few times. This chain links TRBV11-3 with TRBJ2-2; TRBD2 might be the D (7 bases). V was shortened by 5 bases and J by 5 bases, with 15 bases between the two germline ends. Germline V gene lookup returns CDR1 SGHNT and CDR2 YENEEA. CDR3 length: 15 amino acids. CDR3 in amino acids: CASSPWGGATGELFF. CDR3 nucleotides: TGTGCCAGCAGCCCATGGGGGGGCGCGACCGGGGAGCTGTTTTTT.

The chain links TRBV11-3 to TRBJ2-3; 7 nucleotides line up with TRBD2. Germline V gives CDR1 SGHNT, CDR2 YENEEA. The V gene end was trimmed by 5 bases and the J gene end by 0 bases; junction bases not matched to a gene: 5. The CDR3 covers 15 residues. This CDR3 reads CASSVSGPSTDTQYF. In DNA, the CDR3 is TGTGCCAGCAGCGTTAGCGGGCCTAGCACAGATACGCAGTATTTT.

J is TRBJ2-3 and V is TRBV10-3; D call uncertain. There are 14 residues in the CDR3. The germline gives CDR1 ENHRY, CDR2 SYGVKD. V gave up 4 bases and J gave up 2 bases, with 10 bases separating them. CDR3 coding DNA: TGTGCCATCAGTGCCCTGGAAGTCACAGATACGCAGTATTTT. Protein: CAISALEVTDTQYF.

This clone occurred a few times. V is TRBV11-3 and J is TRBJ1-1, with unresolved D. The CDR3 has 14 residues. V was trimmed by 5 bases and J by 0 bases, leaving 10 bases between them. Germline V gives CDR1 SGHNT, CDR2 YENEEA. The CDR3 loop is CASSPTVLNTEAFF. CDR3 in DNA: TGTGCCAGCAGCCCCACAGTCCTGAACACTGAAGCTTTCTTT.

This chain connects TRBV19 to TRBJ2-1; D possibly matches TRBD1 or TRBD2 (5 bases each). Trimming took off 6 bases at V and 0 bases at J, with 15 bases between the two ends. CDR1 LNHDA and CDR2 SQIVND come from the germline V gene (reference sequence). This CDR3 is built from 16 residues. CDR3 in DNA: TGTGCCAGTAGCACCGGGGACGCAAGCTCCTACAATGAGCAGTTCTTC. Amino acid sequence: CASSTGDASSYNEQFF.

This clone has only one observation. The chain uses TRBV5-1 and TRBJ2-3; 11 bases are a match to TRBD2. The CDR3 totals 18 residues. The V segment lost 0 bases and the J segment 1 base; nucleotides outside the gene matches: 7. Germline V gene sequence: CDR1 SGHRS, CDR2 YFSETQ. CDR3: CASSLVGTSGGGTDTQYF. CDR3 nucleotides: TGCGCCAGCAGCTTGGTGGGAACTAGCGGGGGTGGCACAGATACGCAGTATTTT.

The rearrangement uses TRBV6-8 and TRBJ1-2; no clear D gene. The V gene lost 4 bases and the J gene lost 4 bases, with 13 bases spanning the gap. The CDR3 spans 14 residues. Germline V gene lookup returns CDR1 MNHGY and CDR2 SAAAGT. CDR3 coding DNA: TGTGCCAGCAGTTTGGACCATCAGGCCTATGGCTACACCTTC. Protein: CASSLDHQAYGYTF.

This clone was seen ten or more times. CDR3 DNA: TGTGCCAGCAGCTTACCGCCGGGGGGAAGCTCCTACAATGAGCAGTTCTTC. Translation gives CASSLPPGGSSYNEQFF. This chain joins TRBV11-3 and TRBJ2-1; 7 nucleotides align to TRBD2. J lost 0 bases, V lost 2 bases, and 7 bases had no gene match. The germline gives CDR1 SGHNT, CDR2 YENEEA. The CDR3 totals 17 residues.

The V gene is TRBV18, the J gene TRBJ2-5, with 11 nucleotides matching TRBD2. The CDR3 length is 15 residues. Germline V gene lookup returns CDR1 KGHSH and CDR2 LQKENI. The trim removed 5 bases at V and 4 bases at J, leaving 6 bases unmatched. The CDR3 sequence is CASSATGTSGETQYF. CDR3 DNA sequence: TGTGCCAGCTCAGCTACCGGGACTAGCGGAGAGACCCAGTACTTC.

J is TRBJ2-2 and V is TRBV4-1; 12 bases line up with TRBD2. This CDR3 region has 19 residues. Looked up from germline, CDR1 is MGHRA and CDR2 is YSYEKL. J gave up 8 bases and V 0 bases, and 13 bases lay outside the gene matches. The CDR3 DNA sequence: TGCGCCAGCAGCCAAGACTCGGGCGAGACTAGCGGGAGAAGGGGGGAGCTGTTTTTT. It translates to CASSQDSGETSGRRGELFF.

This rearrangement joins TRBV7-2 to TRBJ2-7; the D gene is possibly TRBD2 (6 bases). Deletions cut 5 bases from V and 6 bases from J, with 14 bases between. Germline CDR1 and CDR2: SGHTA and FQGNSA. The CDR3 has 13 amino acids. The CDR3 region has the DNA TGTGCCAGCAGCCCCCGGACTACGGGCGAGCAGTACTTC. It translates to CASSPRTTGEQYF.

This clone was picked up a small number of times. The chain recombines TRBV28 with TRBJ1-5; D not certain. Germline-derived CDR1 and CDR2 are MDHEN and SYDVKM. This CDR3 has 13 residues. Trimming took off 3 bases at V and 8 bases at J, with 11 bases between the two ends. The CDR3 DNA reads as TGTGCCAGCAGTTTTTCACCACCGGAGCCCCAGCATTTT. It specifies CASSFSPPEPQHF. The whole variable domain, remainder taken from reference TRBV28 and TRBJ1-5, is DVKVTQSSRYLVKRTGEKVFLECVQDMDHENMFWYRQDPGLGLRLIYFSYDVKMKEKGDIPEGYSVSREKKERFSLILESASTNQTSMYLCASSFSPPEPQHFGDGTRLSIL.

In this sample, this clone turned up a few times. The V and J genes are TRBV6-8 and TRBJ1-5; no clear D gene. The ends were cut back, 0 bases at V and 0 bases at J, with 6 bases in the middle. The length of the CDR3 is 15 residues. The germline V gene encodes CDR1 MNHGY and CDR2 SAAAGT. The CDR3 sequence is CASSYSGNSNQPQHF. The CDR3 coding sequence is TGTGCCAGCAGTTACTCAGGGAATAGCAATCAGCCCCAGCATTTT.

The chain recombines TRBV19 with TRBJ2-1; 9 nucleotides line up with TRBD2. This CDR3 comprises 20 residues. Germline V lookup: CDR1 LNHDA, CDR2 SQIVND (reference sequence). V shed 5 bases, J shed 6 bases, and the junction held 23 bases outside the gene matches. The CDR3, as DNA: TGTGCCAGTAGTCCAATAGCGGGAGAGGGATGGATCGCTACGCGCAATGAGCAGTTCTTC. It is translated as CASSPIAGEGWIATRNEQFF.

V is TRBV28 and J is TRBJ2-7; perhaps TRBD1 as D (6 bases). The CDR3 runs to 13 residues. The V gene's germline CDR1 is MDHEN and CDR2 SYDVKM. Trimming pared 9 bases from V and 4 bases from J, leaving 16 bases between. The CDR3 reads CASKQGSRYEQYF. CDR3 nucleotide sequence: TGTGCCAGTAAACAGGGTTCTCGTTACGAGCAGTACTTC.

The table lists this clone with a count of one. This chain connects TRBV18 to TRBJ2-3, with TRBD2 identical over 10 bases. Germline trimming cut 6 bases from V and 6 bases from J; bases unmatched to any gene: 6. This CDR3 is 14 amino acids long. CDR1 and CDR2 (germline): KGHSH, LQKENI. The CDR3 DNA is TGTGCCAGCTCCGAAGCGGGGGGGCCCGATACGCAGTATTTT. This encodes CASSEAGGPDTQYF.

This clone was seen more than once but under ten times. The chain joins TRBV15 to TRBJ1-3, with D unresolved. V was shortened by 1 base and J by 0 bases, with 7 bases between the two germline ends. The CDR3 runs to 15 residues. Germline V gene lookup returns CDR1 LNHNV and CDR2 YYDKDF (reference sequence). CDR3 in DNA: TGTGCCACCAGCAGAGGGTTGGCCTCTGGAAACACCATATATTTT. Protein product: CATSRGLASGNTIYF.

The CDR3: CASSLRAGADTQYF. CDR3 sequence (DNA): TGCGCCAGCAGCTTGAGGGCAGGGGCAGATACGCAGTATTTT. The chain combines TRBV5-1 with TRBJ2-3; weak D call: TRBD1 (6 bases). The V gene's germline CDR1 is SGHRS and CDR2 YFSETQ. The CDR3 is 14 residues long. V was shortened by 1 base and J by 4 bases, with 10 bases between the two germline ends.